The rows below give T cell receptor beta chains drawn from one sample of a study of cytomegalovirus exposure and HLA in healthy donors. Profiling relied on immunoSEQ multiplex PCR, and the TCRdb table lists in-frame clones only, not all of them. The sample shows nearly 110,000 clones, roughly 80% of them seen only once. Sequencing was performed on PBMCs. The receptors derive from a man aged 25 to 45 in good health and CMV-seronegative. Each CDR3 is given with its conserved first and last residue. The D gene is left open where the match is weak. Some rows mark clone size as missing; the rest say once, few, many or name a class of expanded clone.

d_gene | j_gene | v_gene | abundance | CDR3nt | CDR3aa
- | TRBJ1-5 | TRBV19 | - | TGTGCCAGTAGCAGAGGACAGAATAGCAATCAGCCCCAGCATTTT | CASSRGQNSNQPQHF
- | TRBJ1-2 | TRBV7-9 | - | TGTGCCAGCAGCTTAGCCGGGGGGGTGAATGGCTACACCTTC | CASSLAGGVNGYTF
TRBD1 | TRBJ2-7 | TRBV9 | - | TGTGCCAGCAGCTTCCGACAGGGGAGCTACGAGCAGTACTTC | CASSFRQGSYEQYF
- | TRBJ1-3 | TRBV7-6 | - | TGTGCCAGCAGCTCGACGGCGGACACCATATATTTT | CASSSTADTIYF
TRBD1 | TRBJ1-1 | TRBV6-5 | - | TGTGCCAGCAGTATAGACAGGGGAATGAACACTGAAGCTTTCTTT | CASSIDRGMNTEAFF
TRBD2 | TRBJ2-1 | TRBV19 | - | TGTGCCAGTAGTCAGAGCGGGAGCCCCTACAATGAGCAGTTCTTC | CASSQSGSPYNEQFF
- | TRBJ2-4 | TRBV6-5 | - | TGTGCCAGCAGTTACGGGACCTACGGGGGAAACATTCAGTACTTC | CASSYGTYGGNIQYF
- | TRBJ2-3 | TRBV4-1 | once | TGCGCCAGCAGCCAAGATCAAGCGCCTACCACAGATACGCAGTATTTT | CASSQDQAPTTDTQYF
- | TRBJ1-3 | TRBV21-1 | - | TGTGCCAGCAGCAAAGACAGGCAGGGGTCTGGAAACACCATATATTTT | CASSKDRQGSGNTIYF
- | TRBJ2-5 | TRBV7-8 | - | TGTGCCAGCAGCTTAGTCTCAGGCGTCCAAGAGACCCAGTACTTC | CASSLVSGVQETQYF
TRBD1 | TRBJ1-1 | TRBV6-1 | - | TGTGCCAGCAGTGAGTGGACAGGGGAAAACACTGAAGCTTTCTTT | CASSEWTGENTEAFF
- | TRBJ2-1 | TRBV1 | - | TGCACCAGCAGCCAGGGACTAGCGGGGGGGCACAATGAGCAGTTCTTC | CTSSQGLAGGHNEQFF
TRBD2 | TRBJ2-3 | TRBV29-1 | - | TGCAGCGCCTCATGGATAGCGGGAGGATCACCAGATACGCAGTATTTT | CSASWIAGGSPDTQYF
TRBD1 | TRBJ2-7 | TRBV5-1 | - | TGCGCCAGCAGCCTTTCCGGGACAGGGGGACGGGAGCAGTACTTC | CASSLSGTGGREQYF
- | TRBJ2-7 | TRBV19 | - | TGTGCCAGTAGTCCCGTGACAGGCTCCTACGAGCAGTACTTC | CASSPVTGSYEQYF
TRBD1 | TRBJ2-7 | TRBV30 | - | TGTGCCTACCGGGACAGATTCTACGAGCAGTACTTC | CAYRDRFYEQYF
TRBD2 | TRBJ2-1 | TRBV5-6 | - | TGTGCCAGCAGCGGGGTAGGGACTAGCGGCGTTAGCTCCTACAATGAGCAGTTCTTC | CASSGVGTSGVSSYNEQFF
- | TRBJ2-5 | TRBV5-1 | - | TGCGCCAGCAGCTTTCCTCAAGAGACCCAGTACTTC | CASSFPQETQYF
- | TRBJ2-5 | TRBV1 | - | TGCACCAGCAGCCCCAGTCCTAGCGGGGACCAAGAGACCCAGTACTTC | CTSSPSPSGDQETQYF
- | TRBJ1-5 | TRBV19 | once | TGTGCCAGTAGTATAGCCTCGGGGGGCAATCAGCCCCAGCATTTT | CASSIASGGNQPQHF
- | TRBJ1-5 | TRBV5-4 | - | TGTGCCAGCAGCTTGGCCCCCAATAGCAATCAGCCCCAGCATTTT | CASSLAPNSNQPQHF
- | TRBJ1-2 | TRBV29-1 | - | TGCAGCGTTGGGCCCCTTTGGGGGGTTGGCTACACCTTC | CSVGPLWGVGYTF
- | TRBJ2-3 | TRBV5-4 | - | TGCAGCTTCGGGAGTGGAGATACGCAGTATTTT | CSFGSGDTQYF
- | TRBJ1-1 | TRBV9 | - | TGTGCCAGCAGCGACGGGAAATTCACTGAAGCTTTCTTT | CASSDGKFTEAFF
TRBD1 | TRBJ2-7 | TRBV5-1 | - | TGCGCCAGCAGCTTGGGTGGGACAGACACCCCCGAGCAGTACTTC | CASSLGGTDTPEQYF
TRBD1 | TRBJ1-2 | TRBV9 | - | TGTGCCAGCAGCGACACGACAGGGAGAGGTGGCTACACCTTC | CASSDTTGRGGYTF
- | TRBJ2-3 | TRBV9 | few | TGTGCCAGCAGCGTAGGGTACACCCCAGATACGCAGTATTTT | CASSVGYTPDTQYF
TRBD1 | TRBJ1-2 | TRBV9 | - | TGTGCCAGCAGCTCACAAGGCACAGGGGAGGACTATGGCTACACCTTC | CASSSQGTGEDYGYTF
TRBD2 | TRBJ2-7 | TRBV13 | - | TGTGCCAGCAGCTTAGTAGTGGCGGGAGCGTCCTACGAGCAGTACTTC | CASSLVVAGASYEQYF
TRBD1 | TRBJ1-5 | TRBV18 | - | TGTGCCAGCTCGCCCCCCGGGACAGGGCATCAGCCCCAGCATTTT | CASSPPGTGHQPQHF